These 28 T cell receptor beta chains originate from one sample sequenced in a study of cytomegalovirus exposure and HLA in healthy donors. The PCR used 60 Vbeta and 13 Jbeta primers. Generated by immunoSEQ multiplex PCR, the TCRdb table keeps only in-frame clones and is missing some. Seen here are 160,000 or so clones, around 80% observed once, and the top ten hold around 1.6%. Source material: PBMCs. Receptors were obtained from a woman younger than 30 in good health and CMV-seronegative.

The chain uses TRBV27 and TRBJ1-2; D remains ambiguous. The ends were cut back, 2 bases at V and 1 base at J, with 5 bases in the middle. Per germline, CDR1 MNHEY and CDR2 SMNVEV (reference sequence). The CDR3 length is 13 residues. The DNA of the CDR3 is TGTGCCAGCAGTTTAGAGGGTAACTATGGCTACACCTTC. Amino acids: CASSLEGNYGYTF.

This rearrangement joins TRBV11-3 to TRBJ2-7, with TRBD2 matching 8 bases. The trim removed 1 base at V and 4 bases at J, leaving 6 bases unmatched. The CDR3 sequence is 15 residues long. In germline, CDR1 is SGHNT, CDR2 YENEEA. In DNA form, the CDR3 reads TGTGCCAGCAGCTTAGCCGCGGGGGGAACGTACGAGCAGTACTTC. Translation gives CASSLAAGGTYEQYF.

This CDR3 is CAWSGPDRGPYEQYF. The DNA for the CDR3 is TGTGCCTGGAGTGGACCAGACAGGGGACCCTACGAGCAGTACTTC. The gene calls are TRBV30 and TRBJ2-7; TRBD1 agrees at 8 bases. Losses at the gene ends were 1 base for V and 2 bases for J; bases not matched to a gene: 7. This CDR3 has 15 residues. Germline lookup yields CDR1 GTSNPN and CDR2 SVGIG (reference sequence).

The CDR3 nucleotides are TGTGCCAGCAGCGTAAACACAGGTGGAGAGACCCAGTACTTC. Translating it yields CASSVNTGGETQYF. The V call is TRBV9, the J call TRBJ2-5, with D possibly being TRBD1 (5 bases). The V gene's germline CDR1 is SGDLS and CDR2 YYNGEE. The ends were cut back, 1 base at V and 4 bases at J, with 11 bases in the middle. The length of the CDR3 is 14 residues.

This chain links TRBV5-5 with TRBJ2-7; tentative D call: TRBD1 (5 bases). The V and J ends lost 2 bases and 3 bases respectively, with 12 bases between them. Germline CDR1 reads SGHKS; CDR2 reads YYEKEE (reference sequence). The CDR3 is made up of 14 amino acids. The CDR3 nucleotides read TGTGCCAGCAGCTTAAGACAGAAGGGCTACGAGCAGTACTTC. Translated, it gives CASSLRQKGYEQYF. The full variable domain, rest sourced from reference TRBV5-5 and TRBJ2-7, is DAGVTQSPTHLIKTRGQQVTLRCSPISGHKSVSWYQQVLGQGPQFIFQYYEKEERGRGNFPDRFSARQFPNYSSELNVNALLLGDSALYLCASSLRQKGYEQYFGPGTRLTVT.

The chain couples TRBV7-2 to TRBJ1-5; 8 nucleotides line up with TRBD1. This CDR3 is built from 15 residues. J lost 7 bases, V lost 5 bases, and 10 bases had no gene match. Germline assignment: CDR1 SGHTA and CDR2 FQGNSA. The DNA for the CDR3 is TGTGCCAGCAGCACCGCGCAGGGGGCAGGACAGCCCCAGCATTTT. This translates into CASSTAQGAGQPQHF.

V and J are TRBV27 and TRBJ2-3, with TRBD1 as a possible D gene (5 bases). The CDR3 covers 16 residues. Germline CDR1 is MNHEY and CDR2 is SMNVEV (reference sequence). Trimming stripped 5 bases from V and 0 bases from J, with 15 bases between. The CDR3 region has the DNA TGTGCCAGCAGTCGTCAACAGGTTACAAGCACAGATACGCAGTATTTT. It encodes CASSRQQVTSTDTQYF.

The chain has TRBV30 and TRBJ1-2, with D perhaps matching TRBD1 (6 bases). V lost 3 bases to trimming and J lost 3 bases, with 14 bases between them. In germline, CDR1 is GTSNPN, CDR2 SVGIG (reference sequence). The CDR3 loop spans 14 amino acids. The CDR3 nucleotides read TGTGCCTGGAGAAATGGCAGGGGAGACTATGGCTACACCTTC. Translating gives CAWRNGRGDYGYTF.

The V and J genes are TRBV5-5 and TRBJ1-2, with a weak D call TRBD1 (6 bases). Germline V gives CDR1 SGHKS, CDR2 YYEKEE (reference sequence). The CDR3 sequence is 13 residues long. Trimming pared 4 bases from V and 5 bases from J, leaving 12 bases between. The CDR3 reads CASSNREGYGYTF. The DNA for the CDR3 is TGTGCCAGCAGCAACAGGGAGGGTTATGGCTACACCTTC. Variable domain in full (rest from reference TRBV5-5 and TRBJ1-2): DAGVTQSPTHLIKTRGQQVTLRCSPISGHKSVSWYQQVLGQGPQFIFQYYEKEERGRGNFPDRFSARQFPNYSSELNVNALLLGDSALYLCASSNREGYGYTFGSGTRLTVV.

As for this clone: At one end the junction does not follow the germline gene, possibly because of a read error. In nucleotides, the CDR3 is TGTGCCAGCAGTTACTCGATGTCTACTGGGGCCAACGGCCTGACTTTC. It is translated as CASSYSMSTGANGLTF. This chain connects TRBV6-5 to TRBJ2-6, with D possibly matching TRBD1 (5 bases). The CDR3 contains 16 residues. Germline V gene sequence: CDR1 MNHEY, CDR2 SVGAGI.

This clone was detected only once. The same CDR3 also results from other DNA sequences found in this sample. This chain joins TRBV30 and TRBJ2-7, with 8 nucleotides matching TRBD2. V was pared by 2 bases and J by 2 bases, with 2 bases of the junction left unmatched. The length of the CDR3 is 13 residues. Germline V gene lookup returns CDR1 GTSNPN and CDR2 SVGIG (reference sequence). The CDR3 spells CAWSRGGPYEQYF. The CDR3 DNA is TGTGCCTGGAGTCGCGGGGGGCCCTACGAGCAGTACTTC.

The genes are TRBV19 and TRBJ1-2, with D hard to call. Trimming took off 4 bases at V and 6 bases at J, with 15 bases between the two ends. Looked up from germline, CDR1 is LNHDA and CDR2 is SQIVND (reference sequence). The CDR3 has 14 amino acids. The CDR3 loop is CASSTIGVEDGYTF. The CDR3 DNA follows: TGTGCCAGTAGTACAATCGGGGTGGAGGATGGCTACACCTTC. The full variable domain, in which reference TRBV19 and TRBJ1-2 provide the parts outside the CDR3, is DGGITQSPKYLFRKEGQNVTLSCEQNLNHDAMYWYRQDPGQGLRLIYYSQIVNDFQKGDIAEGYSVSREKKESFPLTVTSAQKNPTAFYLCASSTIGVEDGYTFGSGTRLTVV.

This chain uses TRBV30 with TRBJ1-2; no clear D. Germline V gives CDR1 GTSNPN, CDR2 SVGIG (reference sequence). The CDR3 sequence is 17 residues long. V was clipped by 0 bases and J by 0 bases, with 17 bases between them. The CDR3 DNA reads TGTGCCTGGAGTGTTGTCGCGACTCCTAATACTAACTATGGCTACACCTTC. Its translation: CAWSVVATPNTNYGYTF.

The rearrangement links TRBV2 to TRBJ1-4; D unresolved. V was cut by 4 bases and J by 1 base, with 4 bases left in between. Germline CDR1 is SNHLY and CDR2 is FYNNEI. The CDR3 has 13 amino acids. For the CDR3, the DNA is TGTGCCAGCAGTGCAGAAACTAATGAAAAACTGTTTTTT. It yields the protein CASSAETNEKLFF.

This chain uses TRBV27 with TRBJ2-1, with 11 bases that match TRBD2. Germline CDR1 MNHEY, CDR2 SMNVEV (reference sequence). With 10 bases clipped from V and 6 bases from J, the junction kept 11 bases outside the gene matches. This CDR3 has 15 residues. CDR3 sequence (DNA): TGTGCCACAAAGCTAGCGGGGGGAATCCCCAATGAGCAGTTCTTC. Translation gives CATKLAGGIPNEQFF.

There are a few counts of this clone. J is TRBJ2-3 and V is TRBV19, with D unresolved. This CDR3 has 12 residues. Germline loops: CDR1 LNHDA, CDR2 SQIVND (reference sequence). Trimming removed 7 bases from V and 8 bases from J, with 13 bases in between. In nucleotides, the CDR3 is TGTGCCAGTACCTACCCCGGCGGTACGCAGTATTTT. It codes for CASTYPGGTQYF.

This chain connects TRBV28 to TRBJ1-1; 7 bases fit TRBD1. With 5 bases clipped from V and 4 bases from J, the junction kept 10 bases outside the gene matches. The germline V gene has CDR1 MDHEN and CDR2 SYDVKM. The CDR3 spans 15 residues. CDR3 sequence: CASSPLDRVATEAFF. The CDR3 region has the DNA TGTGCCAGCAGTCCGCTAGACAGGGTAGCCACTGAAGCTTTCTTT.

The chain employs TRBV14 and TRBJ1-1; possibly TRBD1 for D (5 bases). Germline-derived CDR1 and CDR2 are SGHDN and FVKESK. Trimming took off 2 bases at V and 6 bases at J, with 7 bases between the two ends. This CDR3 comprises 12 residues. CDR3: CASSQFRAEAFF. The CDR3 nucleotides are TGTGCCAGCAGCCAATTCAGGGCTGAAGCTTTCTTT.

In DNA form, the CDR3 reads TGCGCCAGCAGGCAGGGGGAGGCCACTGAAGCTTTCTTT. Its protein is CASRQGEATEAFF. This rearrangement joins TRBV5-1 to TRBJ1-1; TRBD1 aligns across 7 bases. Germline CDR1 is SGHRS and CDR2 is YFSETQ. This CDR3 region has 13 residues. After removal of 5 bases from V and 4 bases from J, the junction contained 5 bases not matched to a gene.

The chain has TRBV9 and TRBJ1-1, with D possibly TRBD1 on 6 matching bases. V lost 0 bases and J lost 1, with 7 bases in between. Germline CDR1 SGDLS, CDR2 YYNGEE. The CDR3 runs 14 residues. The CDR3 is CASSVEGGNTEAFF. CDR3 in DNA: TGTGCCAGCAGCGTAGAAGGGGGGAACACTGAAGCTTTCTTT.

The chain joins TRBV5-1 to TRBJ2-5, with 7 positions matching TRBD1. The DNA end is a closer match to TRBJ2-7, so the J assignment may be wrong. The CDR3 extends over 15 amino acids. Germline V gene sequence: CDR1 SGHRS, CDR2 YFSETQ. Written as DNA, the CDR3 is TGCGCCAGCAGCTCTCCGAGACAGGGTTCCTACGAGCAGTACTTC. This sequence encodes CASSSPRQGSYEQYF.

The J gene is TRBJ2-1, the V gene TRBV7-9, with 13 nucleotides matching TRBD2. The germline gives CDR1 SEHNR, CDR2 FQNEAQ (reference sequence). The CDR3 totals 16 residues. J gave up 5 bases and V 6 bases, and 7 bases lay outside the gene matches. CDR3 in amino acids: CASSLRTSGGNNEQFF. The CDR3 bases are TGTGCCAGCAGTTTACGGACTAGCGGGGGTAACAATGAGCAGTTCTTC. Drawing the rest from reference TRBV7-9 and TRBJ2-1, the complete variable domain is DTGVSQNPRHKITKRGQNVTFRCDPISEHNRLYWYRQTLGQGPEFLTYFQNEAQLEKSRLLSDRFSAERPKGSFSTLEIQRTEQGDSAMYLCASSLRTSGGNNEQFFGPGTRLTVL.

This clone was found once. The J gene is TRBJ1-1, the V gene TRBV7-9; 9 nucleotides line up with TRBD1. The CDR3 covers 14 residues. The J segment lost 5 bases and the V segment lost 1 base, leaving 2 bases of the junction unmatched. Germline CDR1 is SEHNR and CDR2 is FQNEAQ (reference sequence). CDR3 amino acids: CASSLDRGRTEAFF. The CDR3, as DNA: TGTGCCAGCAGCTTAGACAGGGGGCGGACTGAAGCTTTCTTT. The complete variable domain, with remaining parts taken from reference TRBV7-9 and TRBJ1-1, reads DTGVSQNPRHKITKRGQNVTFRCDPISEHNRLYWYRQTLGQGPEFLTYFQNEAQLEKSRLLSDRFSAERPKGSFSTLEIQRTEQGDSAMYLCASSLDRGRTEAFFGQGTRLTVV.

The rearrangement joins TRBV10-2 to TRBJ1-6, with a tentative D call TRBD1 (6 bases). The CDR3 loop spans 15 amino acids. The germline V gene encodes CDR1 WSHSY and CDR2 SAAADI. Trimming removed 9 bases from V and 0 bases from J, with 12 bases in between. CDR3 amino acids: CASRGGYSYNSPLHF. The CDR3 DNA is TGCGCCAGTAGGGGGGGGTACTCCTATAATTCACCCCTCCACTTT.

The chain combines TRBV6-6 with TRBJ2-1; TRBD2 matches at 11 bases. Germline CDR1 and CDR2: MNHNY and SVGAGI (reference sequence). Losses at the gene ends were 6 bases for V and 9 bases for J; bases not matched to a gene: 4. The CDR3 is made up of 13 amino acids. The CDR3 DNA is TGTGCCAGCAGCCCGGGACTAGCGGCTGAGCAGTTCTTC. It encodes CASSPGLAAEQFF.

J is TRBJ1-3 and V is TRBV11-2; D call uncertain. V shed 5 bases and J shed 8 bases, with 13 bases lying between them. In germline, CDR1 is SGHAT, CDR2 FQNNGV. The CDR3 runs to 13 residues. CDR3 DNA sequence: TGTGCCAGCAGCCTTAGTGCCGGAGACACCATATATTTT. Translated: CASSLSAGDTIYF.

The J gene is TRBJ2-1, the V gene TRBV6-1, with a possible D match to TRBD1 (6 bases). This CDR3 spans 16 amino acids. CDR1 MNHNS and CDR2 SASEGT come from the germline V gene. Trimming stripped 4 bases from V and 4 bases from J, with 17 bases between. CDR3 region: CASSVQGAVPYNEQFF. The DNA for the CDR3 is TGTGCCAGCAGTGTACAGGGTGCGGTCCCTTACAATGAGCAGTTCTTC.

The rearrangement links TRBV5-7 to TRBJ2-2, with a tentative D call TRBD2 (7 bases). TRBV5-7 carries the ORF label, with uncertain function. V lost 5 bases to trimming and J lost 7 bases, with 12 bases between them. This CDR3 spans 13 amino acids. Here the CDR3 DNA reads TGTGCCAGCAGAGAGGGGGGGATCGGGGAGCTGTTTTTT. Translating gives CASREGGIGELFF.